The clone carrying this T cell receptor beta chain was seen once. The repertoire was sequenced with immunoSEQ multiplex PCR; TCRdb's copy has only in-frame clones and lacks some. The repertoire holds under 250,000 clones, with around 88% as singletons. The CDR3 covers 15 residues. Germline-derived CDR1 and CDR2 are MNHEY and SMNVEV (reference sequence). V lost 4 bases to trimming and J lost 1 base; unmatched junction nucleotides: 2. This sample is drawn from a study of blood T cell repertoires in COVID-19. Turning to the study itself: PBMCs, B-cell-depleted T cells, or T cells were the source of the cDNA or gDNA that made up the material.

This chain uses TRBV27 with TRBJ2-7, with 12 bases lining up with TRBD1. This sequence was found in a woman aged 25 to 39 with COVID-19, enrolled during active disease. Material: peripheral blood. The CDR3 coding sequence is TGTGCCAGCAGTTCGGGACAGGGGGCTTCCTACGAGCAGTACGTC. It is translated as CASSSGQGASYEQYV.